The subject of this entry is one T cell receptor (beta chain). Authors' data handling: Counts of nucleated cells, estimated from reference gene primer amplification, were obtained. This table comes from immunoSEQ multiplex PCR, and its TCRdb copy is limited to in-frame clones, with some not included. V, J and clone size reflect that table, while D and trimming were determined from the DNA. The sample lists 280,000 or so clones; 88% were seen once. This entry belongs to a study of blood T cell repertoires in COVID-19. Study-wide context: Both acute and convalescent COVID-19 samples were obtained from the United States, Italy and Spain. From T cells, B-cell-depleted T cells, or PBMCs came the material, which was cDNA or gDNA.

There are 15 residues in the CDR3. Germline values: CDR1 SGHTA, CDR2 FQGNSA. V was clipped by 5 bases and J by 2 bases, with 16 bases between them. What was sequenced was peripheral blood. V is TRBV7-2 and J is TRBJ2-7, with D tentatively TRBD2 (5 bases). The sequence derives from a man younger than 30 with active or convalescent COVID-19. CDR3 bases: TGTGCCAGCAGCAAAAGGGCTAGCCCTGCCTACGAGCAGTACTTC. Translating gives CASSKRASPAYEQYF.